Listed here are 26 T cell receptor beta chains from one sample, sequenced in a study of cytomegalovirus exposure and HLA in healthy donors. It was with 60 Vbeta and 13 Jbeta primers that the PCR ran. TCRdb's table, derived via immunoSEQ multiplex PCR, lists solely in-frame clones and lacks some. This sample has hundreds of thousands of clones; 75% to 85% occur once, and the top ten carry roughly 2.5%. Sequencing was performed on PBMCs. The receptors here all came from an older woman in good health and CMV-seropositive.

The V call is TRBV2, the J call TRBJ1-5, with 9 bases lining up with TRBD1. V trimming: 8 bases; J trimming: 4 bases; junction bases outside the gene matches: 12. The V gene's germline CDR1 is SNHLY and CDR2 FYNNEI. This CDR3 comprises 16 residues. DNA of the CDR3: TGTGCCAGCCAAGGACAGGGGTCGATGTGGAATCAGCCCCAGCATTTT. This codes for CASQGQGSMWNQPQHF.

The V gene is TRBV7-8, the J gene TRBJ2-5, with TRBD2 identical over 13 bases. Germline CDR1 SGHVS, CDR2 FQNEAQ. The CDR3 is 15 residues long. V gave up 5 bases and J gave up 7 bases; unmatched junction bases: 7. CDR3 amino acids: CASSIGTSGEGTQYF. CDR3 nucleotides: TGTGCCAGCAGCATCGGGACTAGCGGGGAGGGGACCCAGTACTTC. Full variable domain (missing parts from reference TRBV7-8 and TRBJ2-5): GAGVSQSPRYKVAKRGQDVALRCDPISGHVSLFWYQQALGQGPEFLTYFQNEAQLDKSGLPSDRFFAERPEGSVSTLKIQRTQQEDSAVYLCASSIGTSGEGTQYFGPGTRLLVL.

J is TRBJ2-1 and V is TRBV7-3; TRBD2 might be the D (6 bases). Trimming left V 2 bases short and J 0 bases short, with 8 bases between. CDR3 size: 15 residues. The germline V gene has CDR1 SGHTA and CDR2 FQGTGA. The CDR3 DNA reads TGTGCCAGCAGCTTAGCGGGGAGCTCCTACAATGAGCAGTTCTTC. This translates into CASSLAGSSYNEQFF.

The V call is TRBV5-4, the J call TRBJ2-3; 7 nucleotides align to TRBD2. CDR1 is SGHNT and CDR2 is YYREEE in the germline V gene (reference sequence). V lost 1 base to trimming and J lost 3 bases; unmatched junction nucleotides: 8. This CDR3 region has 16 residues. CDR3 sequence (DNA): TGTGCCAGCAGCTTGTTGGCGGGAGTGAGGACAGATACGCAGTATTTT. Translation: CASSLLAGVRTDTQYF.

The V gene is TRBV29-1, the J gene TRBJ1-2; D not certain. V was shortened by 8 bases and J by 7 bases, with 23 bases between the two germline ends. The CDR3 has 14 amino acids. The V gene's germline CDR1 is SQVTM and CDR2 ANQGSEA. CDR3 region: CSSSTGNLFSGYTF. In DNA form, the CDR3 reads TGCAGCTCATCGACCGGGAATCTTTTTTCTGGCTACACCTTC.

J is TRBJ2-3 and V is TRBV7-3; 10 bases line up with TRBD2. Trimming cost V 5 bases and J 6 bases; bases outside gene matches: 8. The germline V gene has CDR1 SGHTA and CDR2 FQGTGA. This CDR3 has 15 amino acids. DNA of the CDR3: TGTGCCAGCAGCCCAAGCGGGGGGGCCCTGGATACGCAGTATTTT. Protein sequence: CASSPSGGALDTQYF.

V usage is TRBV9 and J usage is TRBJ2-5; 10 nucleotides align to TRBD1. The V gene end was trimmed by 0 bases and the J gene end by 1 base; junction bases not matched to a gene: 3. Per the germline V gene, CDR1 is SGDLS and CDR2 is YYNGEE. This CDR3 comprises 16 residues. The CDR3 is CASSVGDRGSQETQYF. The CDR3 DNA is TGTGCCAGCAGCGTAGGGGACAGGGGTTCCCAAGAGACCCAGTACTTC.

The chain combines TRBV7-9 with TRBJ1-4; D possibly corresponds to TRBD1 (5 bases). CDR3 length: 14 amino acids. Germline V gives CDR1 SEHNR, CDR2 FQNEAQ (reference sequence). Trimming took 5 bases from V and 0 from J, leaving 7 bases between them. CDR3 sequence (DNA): TGTGCCAGCAGCAAGGGGACAACTAATGAAAAACTGTTTTTT. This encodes CASSKGTTNEKLFF.

CDR3 sequence (DNA): TGTGCCAGCAGCCCTGGGGGACTGAGCTTAGATAATTCACCCCTCCACTTT. It is translated as CASSPGGLSLDNSPLHF. The chain links TRBV5-8 to TRBJ1-6; tentatively, D is TRBD1 (5 bases). V was trimmed by 4 bases and J by 5 bases, leaving 19 bases between them. CDR1 and CDR2 (germline): SGHTS, YDEGEE. This CDR3 spans 17 amino acids. Supplemented by reference TRBV5-8 and TRBJ1-6, the full variable domain reads EAGVTQSPTHLIKTRGQQATLRCSPISGHTSVYWYQQALGLGLQFLLWYDEGEERNRGNFPPRFSGRQFPNYSSELNVNALELEDSALYLCASSPGGLSLDNSPLHFGNGTRLTVT.

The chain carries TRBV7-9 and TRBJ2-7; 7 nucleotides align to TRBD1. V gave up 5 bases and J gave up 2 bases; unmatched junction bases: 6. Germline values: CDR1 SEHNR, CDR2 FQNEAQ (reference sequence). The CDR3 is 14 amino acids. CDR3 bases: TGTGCCAGCAGCAGTTGGGACAGTCCCTACGAGCAGTACTTC. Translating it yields CASSSWDSPYEQYF.

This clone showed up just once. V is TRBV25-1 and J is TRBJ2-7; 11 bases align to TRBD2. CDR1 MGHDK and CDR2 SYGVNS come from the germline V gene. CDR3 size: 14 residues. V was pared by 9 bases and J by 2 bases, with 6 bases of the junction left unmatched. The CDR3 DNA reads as TGTGCCAGTGCCGGGACTAGCGGTCCCTACGAGCAGTACTTC. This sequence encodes CASAGTSGPYEQYF.

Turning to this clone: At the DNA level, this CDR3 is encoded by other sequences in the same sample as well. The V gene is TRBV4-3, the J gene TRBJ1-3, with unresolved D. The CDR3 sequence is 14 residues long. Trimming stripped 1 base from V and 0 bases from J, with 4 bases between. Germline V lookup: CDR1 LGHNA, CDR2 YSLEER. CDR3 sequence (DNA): TGCGCCAGCAGCCAAGGAGCCTCTGGAAACACCATATATTTT. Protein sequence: CASSQGASGNTIYF.

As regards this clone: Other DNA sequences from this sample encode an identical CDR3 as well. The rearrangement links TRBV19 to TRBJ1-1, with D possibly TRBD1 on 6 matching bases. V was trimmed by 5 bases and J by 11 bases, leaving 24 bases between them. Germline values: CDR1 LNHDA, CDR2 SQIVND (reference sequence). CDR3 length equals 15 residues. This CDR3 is CASSGRGGPNSEAFF. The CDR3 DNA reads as TGTGCCAGTAGTGGACGGGGGGGCCCGAACAGTGAGGCTTTCTTT.

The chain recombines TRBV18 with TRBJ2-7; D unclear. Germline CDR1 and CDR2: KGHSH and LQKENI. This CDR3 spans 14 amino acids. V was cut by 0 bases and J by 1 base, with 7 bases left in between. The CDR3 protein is CASSPPSKSYEQYF. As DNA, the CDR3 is TGTGCCAGCTCACCACCGTCCAAATCCTACGAGCAGTACTTC.

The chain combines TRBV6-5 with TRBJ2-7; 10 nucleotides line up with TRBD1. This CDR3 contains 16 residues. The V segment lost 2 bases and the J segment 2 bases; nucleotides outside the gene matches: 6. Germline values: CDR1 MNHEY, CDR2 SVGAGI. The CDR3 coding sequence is TGTGCCAGCAGTTACGCCCGGGACAGGGGCCCCTACGAGCAGTACTTC. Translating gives CASSYARDRGPYEQYF.

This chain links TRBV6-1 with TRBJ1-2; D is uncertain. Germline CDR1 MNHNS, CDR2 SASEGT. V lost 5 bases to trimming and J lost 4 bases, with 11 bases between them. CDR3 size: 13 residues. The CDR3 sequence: CASSREEIYGYTF. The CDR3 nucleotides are TGTGCCAGCAGTCGTGAGGAGATCTATGGCTACACCTTC.

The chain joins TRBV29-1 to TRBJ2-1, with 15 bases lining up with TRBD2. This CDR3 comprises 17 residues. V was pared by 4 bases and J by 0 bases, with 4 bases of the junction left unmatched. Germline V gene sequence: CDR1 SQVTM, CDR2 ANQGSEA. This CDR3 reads CSVAGTSGRSSYNEQFF. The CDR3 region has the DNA TGCAGCGTTGCCGGGACTAGCGGGAGGAGCTCCTACAATGAGCAGTTCTTC.

The CDR3 coding sequence is TGTGCCAGTAGTACTTTACAGGTCTACTCTGGAAACACCATATATTTT. The encoded protein is CASSTLQVYSGNTIYF. The V and J genes are TRBV19 and TRBJ1-3; weak D call: TRBD1 (5 bases). This CDR3 is 16 amino acids long. Trimming took off 4 bases at V and 0 bases at J, with 13 bases between the two ends. Germline V CDR1 and CDR2: LNHDA, SQIVND (reference sequence).

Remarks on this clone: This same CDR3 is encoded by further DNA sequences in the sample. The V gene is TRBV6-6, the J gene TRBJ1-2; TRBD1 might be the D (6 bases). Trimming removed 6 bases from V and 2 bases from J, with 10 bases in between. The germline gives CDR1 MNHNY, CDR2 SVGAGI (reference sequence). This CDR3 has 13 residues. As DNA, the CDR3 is TGTGCCAGCAGCGCCGACAGGAACTATGGCTACACCTTC. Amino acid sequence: CASSADRNYGYTF.

The CDR3 bases are TGTGCCAGCAGCACGAACCCCCGGAATGAGCAGTTCTTC. This sequence encodes CASSTNPRNEQFF. The genes are TRBV7-9 and TRBJ2-1; D not certain. V was trimmed by 5 bases and J by 7 bases, leaving 12 bases between them. Per the germline V gene, CDR1 is SEHNR and CDR2 is FQNEAQ (reference sequence). The CDR3 totals 13 residues.

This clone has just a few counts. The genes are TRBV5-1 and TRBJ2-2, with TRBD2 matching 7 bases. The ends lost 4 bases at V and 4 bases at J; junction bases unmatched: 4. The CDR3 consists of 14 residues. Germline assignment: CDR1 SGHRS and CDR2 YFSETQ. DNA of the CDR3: TGCGCCAGCAGCGGGCGGACTAGCACCGGGGAGCTGTTTTTT. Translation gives CASSGRTSTGELFF.

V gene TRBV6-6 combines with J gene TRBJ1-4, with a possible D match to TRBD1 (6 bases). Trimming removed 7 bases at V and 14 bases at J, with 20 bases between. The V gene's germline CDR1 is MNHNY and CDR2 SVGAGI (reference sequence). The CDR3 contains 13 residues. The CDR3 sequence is CASNPRGGPILFF. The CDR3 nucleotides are TGTGCCAGCAACCCAAGGGGGGGGCCTATTCTGTTTTTT.

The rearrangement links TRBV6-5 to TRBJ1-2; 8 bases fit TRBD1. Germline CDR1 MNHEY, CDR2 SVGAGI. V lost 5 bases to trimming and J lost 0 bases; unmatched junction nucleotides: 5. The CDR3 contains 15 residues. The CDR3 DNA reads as TGTGCCAGCAGTAACCACAGGGGGGCTAACTATGGCTACACCTTC. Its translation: CASSNHRGANYGYTF.

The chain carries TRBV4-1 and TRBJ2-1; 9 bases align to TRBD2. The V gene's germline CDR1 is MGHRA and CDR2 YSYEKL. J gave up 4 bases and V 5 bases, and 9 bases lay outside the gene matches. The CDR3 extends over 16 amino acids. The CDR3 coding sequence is TGCGCCAGCAGCTTACAGCGGGAGGCCCGATACAATGAGCAGTTCTTC. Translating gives CASSLQREARYNEQFF.

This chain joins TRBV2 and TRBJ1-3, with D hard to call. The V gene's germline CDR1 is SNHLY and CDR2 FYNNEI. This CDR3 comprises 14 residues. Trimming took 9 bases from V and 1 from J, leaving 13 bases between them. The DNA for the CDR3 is TGTGCCAGGAAGAGGGAAGGTTCTGGAAACACCATATATTTT. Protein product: CARKREGSGNTIYF.

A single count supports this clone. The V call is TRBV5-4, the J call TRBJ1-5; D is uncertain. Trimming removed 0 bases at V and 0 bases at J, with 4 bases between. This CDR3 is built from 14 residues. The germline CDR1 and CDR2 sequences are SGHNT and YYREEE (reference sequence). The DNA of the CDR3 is TGTGCCAGCAGCTTGGACAGTAGCAATCAGCCCCAGCATTTT. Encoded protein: CASSLDSSNQPQHF.